This is a list of T cell receptor beta chains from one sample in a study of blood T cell repertoires in COVID-19. The repertoire was sequenced with immunoSEQ multiplex PCR; TCRdb's copy has only in-frame clones and lacks some. Counted here are around 260,000 clones, roughly nine tenths occurring once; the ten biggest clones make up approximately 0.94%. The sample was peripheral blood. The receptor source for this set is a woman aged 40 to 50 who had recovered from COVID-19. Both conserved end residues are part of each CDR3. The order of the fields is clone size, V gene, J gene, D gene, CDR3 DNA, CDR3 protein. D genes are given only for firm matches. Clone size is stated in some rows and not others, as once, few, many or a class when expanded.

clone_size: NA; v_call: TRBV21-1; j_call: TRBJ2-6; d_call: NA; cdr3_nt: TGTGCCAGCAGCGGTCCAGGGCCTGGGGCCAACGTCCTGACTTTC; cdr3_aa: CASSGPGPGANVLTF
clone_size: NA; v_call: TRBV10-3; j_call: TRBJ2-7; d_call: TRBD2; cdr3_nt: TGTGCCATCAGTGGTACCGGGACTAGCGACGAGCAGTACTTC; cdr3_aa: CAISGTGTSDEQYF
clone_size: NA; v_call: TRBV4-1; j_call: TRBJ2-3; d_call: TRBD2; cdr3_nt: TGCGCCGCTGCGTCGCGGGAGCTACGCACAGATACGCAGTATTTT; cdr3_aa: CAAASRELRTDTQYF
clone_size: NA; v_call: TRBV19; j_call: TRBJ2-7; d_call: NA; cdr3_nt: TGTGCCAGTAGTACGCGGGACAGAAGAAACGAGCAGTACTTC; cdr3_aa: CASSTRDRRNEQYF
clone_size: NA; v_call: TRBV6-5; j_call: TRBJ1-2; d_call: TRBD1; cdr3_nt: TGTGCCAGCAGCGGACAGGGGATGAGTGGCTACACCTTC; cdr3_aa: CASSGQGMSGYTF
clone_size: NA; v_call: TRBV2; j_call: TRBJ2-5; d_call: TRBD2; cdr3_nt: TGTGCCAGCAGCCAACTAGCGGGAGACGTGGAGACCCAGTACTTC; cdr3_aa: CASSQLAGDVETQYF
clone_size: NA; v_call: TRBV5-6; j_call: TRBJ1-1; d_call: NA; cdr3_nt: TGTGCCAGCAGCTTGGCAGCAAAGTTGTACAGGAACACTGAAGCTTTCTTT; cdr3_aa: CASSLAAKLYRNTEAFF
clone_size: NA; v_call: TRBV24-1; j_call: TRBJ2-3; d_call: NA; cdr3_nt: TGTGCCACCAGTGGTCTCCTAAGCACAGATACGCAGTATTTT; cdr3_aa: CATSGLLSTDTQYF
clone_size: NA; v_call: TRBV9; j_call: TRBJ2-7; d_call: TRBD2; cdr3_nt: TGTGCCAGCAGCACAGGTGGACTAGGGGCCCTTTACGAGCAGTACTTC; cdr3_aa: CASSTGGLGALYEQYF
clone_size: NA; v_call: TRBV29-1; j_call: TRBJ2-1; d_call: TRBD2; cdr3_nt: TGCAGCGTTGATCTGTCGGCTAGCGGGAGGGGATACAATGAGCAGTTCTTC; cdr3_aa: CSVDLSASGRGYNEQFF
clone_size: few; v_call: TRBV3-1/TRBV3-2; j_call: TRBJ2-2; d_call: TRBD2; cdr3_nt: TGTGCCAGCAGCCAAGGGAAACTAGCGGGATCCCCGAACACCGGGGAGCTGTTTTTT; cdr3_aa: CASSQGKLAGSPNTGELFF
clone_size: NA; v_call: TRBV19; j_call: TRBJ2-1; d_call: NA; cdr3_nt: TGTGCCAGTAGTATAGGCAGGGGTGGCGATGAGCAGTTCTTC; cdr3_aa: CASSIGRGGDEQFF
clone_size: NA; v_call: TRBV27; j_call: TRBJ2-1; d_call: NA; cdr3_nt: TGTGCCAGCAGTTTATGGCGGGCTTCCTACAATGAGCAGTTCTTC; cdr3_aa: CASSLWRASYNEQFF
clone_size: NA; v_call: TRBV6-5; j_call: TRBJ2-1; d_call: NA; cdr3_nt: TGTGCCAGCAGTAGGGAGTCCCCCTACAATGAGCAGTTCTTC; cdr3_aa: CASSRESPYNEQFF
clone_size: NA; v_call: TRBV18; j_call: TRBJ2-7; d_call: TRBD2; cdr3_nt: TGTGCCAGCTCACCTTCCAACGTGGGGGGAGGGGAGCAGTACTTC; cdr3_aa: CASSPSNVGGGEQYF
clone_size: NA; v_call: TRBV18; j_call: TRBJ2-1; d_call: TRBD1; cdr3_nt: TGTGCCAGCTCACAAAACCGGGACAGCTACAATGAGCAGTTCTTC; cdr3_aa: CASSQNRDSYNEQFF
clone_size: NA; v_call: TRBV5-1; j_call: TRBJ2-1; d_call: NA; cdr3_nt: TGCGCCAGCAGCTCTAGTAACAATGAGCAGTTCTTC; cdr3_aa: CASSSSNNEQFF
clone_size: NA; v_call: TRBV11-3; j_call: TRBJ2-3; d_call: NA; cdr3_nt: TGTGCCAGCAGCTTCCGGGAGTACACAGATACGCAGTATTTT; cdr3_aa: CASSFREYTDTQYF
clone_size: NA; v_call: TRBV19; j_call: TRBJ1-6; d_call: TRBD1; cdr3_nt: TGTGCCAGTGGCACAGGGGGCTTTAATTCACCCCTCCACTTT; cdr3_aa: CASGTGGFNSPLHF
clone_size: NA; v_call: TRBV7-2; j_call: TRBJ1-4; d_call: NA; cdr3_nt: TGTGCCAGCAGCTTAGTTGGGGGCCCAACTCAACTGTTTTTT; cdr3_aa: CASSLVGGPTQLFF
clone_size: NA; v_call: TRBV6-5; j_call: TRBJ1-2; d_call: TRBD1; cdr3_nt: TGTGCCAGCAGTTACGGACAGGGGGGAGGCTACACCTTC; cdr3_aa: CASSYGQGGGYTF
clone_size: NA; v_call: TRBV11-3; j_call: TRBJ1-1; d_call: NA; cdr3_nt: TGTGCCAGCAGCTTAGAGGGCAGCACTGAAGCTTTCTTT; cdr3_aa: CASSLEGSTEAFF
clone_size: NA; v_call: TRBV3-1/TRBV3-2; j_call: TRBJ2-3; d_call: NA; cdr3_nt: TGTGCCAGCAGCCAAACGGACAGCCACACAGATACGCAGTATTTT; cdr3_aa: CASSQTDSHTDTQYF
clone_size: NA; v_call: TRBV29-1; j_call: TRBJ1-1; d_call: NA; cdr3_nt: TGCAGCGTTCACAGAGACATGAACACTGAAGCTTTCTTT; cdr3_aa: CSVHRDMNTEAFF
clone_size: NA; v_call: TRBV19; j_call: TRBJ2-3; d_call: NA; cdr3_nt: TGTGCCAGTAGTATCCCCTACACAGATACGCAGTATTTT; cdr3_aa: CASSIPYTDTQYF
clone_size: few; v_call: TRBV15; j_call: TRBJ1-2; d_call: TRBD1; cdr3_nt: TGTGCCACCAGCAGAGATCCAGGACAGGGGGCCGTTTATGGCTACACCTTC; cdr3_aa: CATSRDPGQGAVYGYTF
clone_size: NA; v_call: TRBV18; j_call: TRBJ2-6; d_call: NA; cdr3_nt: TGTGCCAGCTCACCTTTTCGGCAGGGGGGAGCAGGGGCCAACGTCCTGACTTTC; cdr3_aa: CASSPFRQGGAGANVLTF
clone_size: NA; v_call: TRBV7-9; j_call: TRBJ1-4; d_call: NA; cdr3_nt: TGTGCCAGCAGCTTACGGGGAACTAATGAAAAACTGTTTTTT; cdr3_aa: CASSLRGTNEKLFF
clone_size: NA; v_call: TRBV12-3/TRBV12-4; j_call: TRBJ1-2; d_call: NA; cdr3_nt: TGTGCCAGCAGTTTTCGCAGCTATGGCTACACCTTC; cdr3_aa: CASSFRSYGYTF
clone_size: NA; v_call: TRBV28; j_call: TRBJ2-7; d_call: NA; cdr3_nt: TGTGCCAGCAAGGCGTTATGGGGCAGCGAGCAGTACTTC; cdr3_aa: CASKALWGSEQYF
clone_size: once; v_call: TRBV11-3; j_call: TRBJ2-5; d_call: NA; cdr3_nt: TGTGCCAGCAGACGGAAGACCGACAGTCCGGGAGAGACCCAGTACTTC; cdr3_aa: CASRRKTDSPGETQYF
clone_size: NA; v_call: TRBV2; j_call: TRBJ2-1; d_call: TRBD2; cdr3_nt: TGTGCCAGCAAACGGCTAGCGGGGCCCAATGAGCAGTTCTTC; cdr3_aa: CASKRLAGPNEQFF
clone_size: NA; v_call: TRBV11-3; j_call: TRBJ2-2; d_call: NA; cdr3_nt: TGTGCCAGCAGCCACAGTAACACCGGGGAGCTGTTTTTT; cdr3_aa: CASSHSNTGELFF
clone_size: NA; v_call: TRBV24-1; j_call: TRBJ2-5; d_call: TRBD2; cdr3_nt: TGTGCCACCAGTGATGGGGGGGTTGAGACCCAGTACTTC; cdr3_aa: CATSDGGVETQYF
clone_size: NA; v_call: TRBV7-9; j_call: TRBJ2-7; d_call: TRBD1; cdr3_nt: TGTGCCAGCAGCTTATTACAGGGGGGCGAGCAGTACTTC; cdr3_aa: CASSLLQGGEQYF
clone_size: NA; v_call: TRBV15; j_call: TRBJ2-1; d_call: TRBD2; cdr3_nt: TGTGCCACCAGCAGAGGATGGAATTTTCGGCTAGCGGCCCGTAATGAGCAGTTCTTC; cdr3_aa: CATSRGWNFRLAARNEQFF
clone_size: few; v_call: TRBV10-3; j_call: TRBJ2-5; d_call: TRBD2; cdr3_nt: TGTGCCATCAGTGCGGGACTAGCGGGAGAAGAGACCCAGTACTTC; cdr3_aa: CAISAGLAGEETQYF
clone_size: once; v_call: TRBV18; j_call: TRBJ1-5; d_call: TRBD1; cdr3_nt: TGTGCCAGCTCACCCGGGACAGGTAGCAATCAGCCCCAGCATTTT; cdr3_aa: CASSPGTGSNQPQHF
clone_size: NA; v_call: TRBV7-9; j_call: TRBJ2-7; d_call: NA; cdr3_nt: TGTGCCAGCAGCTTTTCAGTTTACGAGCAGTACTTC; cdr3_aa: CASSFSVYEQYF
clone_size: NA; v_call: TRBV18; j_call: TRBJ2-7; d_call: NA; cdr3_nt: TGTGCCAGCTCCGGACAGACCTACGAGCAGTACTTC; cdr3_aa: CASSGQTYEQYF
clone_size: NA; v_call: TRBV7-3; j_call: TRBJ1-5; d_call: TRBD1; cdr3_nt: TGTGCCAGCAGCTTGACAGGGGGCGGGGGTCAGCCCCAGCATTTT; cdr3_aa: CASSLTGGGGQPQHF
clone_size: NA; v_call: TRBV20-1; j_call: TRBJ2-3; d_call: NA; cdr3_nt: TGCAGCCCGGGTAGCACAGATACGCAGTATTTT; cdr3_aa: CSPGSTDTQYF
clone_size: NA; v_call: TRBV27; j_call: TRBJ1-4; d_call: TRBD1; cdr3_nt: TGTGCCAGCAGCCCCCCCCCGAGACAGGGCGGTGAAAAACTGTTTTTT; cdr3_aa: CASSPPPRQGGEKLFF
clone_size: NA; v_call: TRBV19; j_call: TRBJ2-5; d_call: NA; cdr3_nt: TGTGCCAGTAGTCAGTTTCAAGAGACCCAGTACTTC; cdr3_aa: CASSQFQETQYF
clone_size: NA; v_call: TRBV29-1; j_call: TRBJ1-2; d_call: NA; cdr3_nt: TGCAGCGTTGCGGGGGGCGCAGAGGGCTACACCTTC; cdr3_aa: CSVAGGAEGYTF
clone_size: NA; v_call: TRBV28; j_call: TRBJ2-7; d_call: TRBD2; cdr3_nt: TGTGCCAGCAGTTTCGGGACTAGCAGTAACGAGCAGTACTTC; cdr3_aa: CASSFGTSSNEQYF
clone_size: NA; v_call: TRBV5-4; j_call: TRBJ1-3; d_call: NA; cdr3_nt: TGTGCCAGCAGCAGCGCTACTGGACTCGGCGGAAACACCATATATTTT; cdr3_aa: CASSSATGLGGNTIYF